This T cell receptor beta chain was recovered during a study of blood T cell repertoires in COVID-19. The V and J ends lost 7 bases and 9 bases respectively, with 15 bases between them. In germline, CDR1 is SGHAT, CDR2 FQNNGV. This CDR3 region has 13 residues. This clone was seen once. TCRdb's table, derived via immunoSEQ multiplex PCR, lists solely in-frame clones and lacks some. The sample lists some 90,000 clones; around 85% were seen once. The clonotype originates from an older woman with COVID-19, enrolled during active disease. The sample taken for sequencing was peripheral blood. V usage is TRBV11-2 and J usage is TRBJ2-2, with D perhaps matching TRBD1 (5 bases). CDR3 sequence (DNA): TGTGCCAGCACTCGACCCCAGGGATGGGAGCTGTTTTTT. Translated, it gives CASTRPQGWELFF.